The T cell receptor beta chain under discussion was sequenced for a study of T-cell reconstitution after alpha-beta-depleted transplantation in children. Germline-derived CDR1 and CDR2 are DFQATT and SNEGSKA (reference sequence). V dropped 3 bases and J dropped 9; count of bases not matched to a gene: 7. The length of the CDR3 is 13 residues. Unique molecular identifiers were incorporated into the prepared TCRbeta library. Each CDR3 protein gets one entry after TCRdb re-called the PCR reads with MiXCR. The repertoire holds about 610,000 distinct CDR3 sequences, 10% seen once, with about 4.2% in the top ten. This clonotype was counted at least ten times.

J is TRBJ2-1 and V is TRBV20-1, with TRBD2 matching 8 bases. The sequencing used PBMCs from the stem cell graft donor, collected from the stem cell graft. This clonotype originated in a human donor who donated a stem cell graft to a child with acute myeloid leukemia. For the CDR3, the DNA is TGCAGTGCTAGGGGGAGCGGGAGAACTGAGCAGTTCTTC. Amino acids: CSARGSGRTEQFF.